This T cell receptor (gamma chain) was found in a study of gamma-delta T cells after stem cell transplantation. TCRdb applied CATT to the RT-PCR reads for clone calling. Among fewer than 1,500 gamma-chain clones, roughly 60% were seen once, and the ten largest hold roughly 4.7%. In germline, CDR1 is EGSTGY, CDR2 YDSYTSSV. With V trimmed by 5 bases and J by 3 bases, 13 bases remained unmatched. The CDR3 has 15 amino acids. The J gene is TRGJ1 or TRGJ2, the V gene TRGV4. As TCRdb names no J gene, one was assigned here on the basis of a DNA match to germline. Sequencing input: gamma-delta T cells. This receptor was taken from a human donor. It is not recorded whose cells these are; they may come from a transplant donor. CDR3 in amino acids: CATWGFRPLYYKKLF. CDR3 sequence (DNA): TGTGCCACCTGGGGTTTCCGGCCCCTTTATTATAAGAAACTCTTT.